This TCR beta chain was sequenced during a study of blood T cell repertoires in COVID-19. The overall study: Acute-phase and convalescent COVID-19 samples originated in the United States, Italy and Spain.

The germline V gene encodes CDR1 LGHNA and CDR2 YSLEER. The CDR3 is made up of 15 amino acids. V lost 0 bases to trimming and J lost 4 bases, with 12 bases between them. The repertoire was sequenced with immunoSEQ multiplex PCR; TCRdb's copy has only in-frame clones and lacks some. The sample records some 150,000 clones, roughly 80% being singletons. This receptor was identified in a man in his fifties who had recovered from COVID-19. The sequencing sample was made of PBMCs or T cells enriched from blood (not recorded which). V usage is TRBV4-3 and J usage is TRBJ1-1, with D perhaps matching TRBD1 (6 bases). The chain's CDR3 is CASSQDTGKGTEAFF. As DNA, the CDR3 is TGCGCCAGCAGCCAAGATACAGGGAAGGGCACTGAAGCTTTCTTT.